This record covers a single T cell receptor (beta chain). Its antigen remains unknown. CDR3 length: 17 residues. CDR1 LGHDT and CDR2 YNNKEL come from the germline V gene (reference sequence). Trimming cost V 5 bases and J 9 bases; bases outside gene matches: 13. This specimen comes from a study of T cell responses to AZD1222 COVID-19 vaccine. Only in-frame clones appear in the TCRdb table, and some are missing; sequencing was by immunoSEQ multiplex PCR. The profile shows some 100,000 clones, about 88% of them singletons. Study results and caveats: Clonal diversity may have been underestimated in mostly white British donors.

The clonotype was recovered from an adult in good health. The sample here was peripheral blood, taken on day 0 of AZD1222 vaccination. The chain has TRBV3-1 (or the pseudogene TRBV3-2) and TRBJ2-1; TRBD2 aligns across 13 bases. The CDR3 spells CASSSRLLAGGPLEQFF. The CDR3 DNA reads TGTGCCAGCAGCTCGCGCTTACTAGCGGGAGGGCCTCTTGAGCAGTTCTTC.